This entry is about one T cell receptor (beta chain). The clone's antigen remains unknown. No base quality values were provided; no much bigger clone lies one nucleotide off. TCRbeta CDR3 regions were profiled by bias-controlled multiplex PCR amplification of genomic DNA with the immunoSEQ Assay. The paper's processing steps were these. To quantify the absolute abundance of each unique TCRbeta CDR3 region, the sequences were collapsed and filtered. Differential abundance was tested with two models: a binomial (Fisher-equivalent) model and a beta-binomial model that adds time-dependent variance fitted from healthy donors. Clones with fewer than 5 combined templates were removed, and differential abundance was called for clones with a Benjamini-Hochberg FDR below 0.01. Using the form v = (b*log(k)+a)^2, the beta-binomial variance was modeled as a function of the total template count across the two samples. TCRdb limited this immuneACCESS table to in-frame rearrangements with V and J called. A share of clones is missing; checked studies link under half to unresolved V genes, and the rest is unexplained. V and J calls plus clone size are reproduced from that table; the DNA served to infer D and trimming. The sample profile shows about 80,000 clones; approximately 90% of them were found once. The top ten constitute around 19% of the sample.

No immune events, such as infections, were documented for the healthy donors during the collection period. To calibrate time-dependent variance in a beta-binomial model of T-cell clone differential abundance, blood repertoires from healthy donors were used as a training cohort. There were some ten healthy donors in the training cohort, of whom 3 were female and 7 were male. An age range of roughly 25 to 70 years, with an average of around 42 years, was recorded for the donors. Whole blood was collected from each healthy donor at three time points spaced 2 to 3 weeks apart and obtained from a commercial supplier. Genomic DNA was extracted from unsorted whole blood for immunosequencing. Reading from cysteine to phenylalanine, the CDR3 counts 14 amino acids. Solely the CDR3 DNA is kept, with 42 bases framed from the first base. Trimming takes 4 bases off V and 6 bases off J; junction bases not matched to a gene: 5. CDR1 and CDR2, looked up from the germline V gene (reference sequence), are LNHDA and SQIVND.

The data are from a study of identifying expanded T cells in peripheral blood (dated 2019 in TCRdb). About the study as a whole: Technical replicates were generated by sequencing separate aliquots of the same genomic DNA pool, and four replicates were compared pairwise. What the study reported, not specific to this receptor: Across all healthy-donor time intervals, the beta-binomial model significantly cut both the number of clones called differentially abundant and the false-positive rate. In all healthy donors, the variance in clone template counts between samples taken two weeks apart rose significantly as total template count increased. The authors expected that over much longer intervals, such as months to years, biological variance in healthy repertoires might increase even further. Between technical replicates the binomial model flagged approximately 1.2 differentially abundant clones, whereas over around 2 weeks the binomial model flagged about 16.4 and over approximately four weeks about 19.

The source of this sequence is a person aged 18 to 75 in good health. Sequencing was carried out using blood. This chain is built from TRBV19 and TRBJ1-5; TRBD1 aligns with 8 central bases. CDR3 reads: CASSTYRGGQPQHF. The DNA sequence is given as TGTGCCAGTAGTACCTACAGGGGGGGTCAGCCCCAGCATTTT.